Presented here are 23 T cell receptor beta chains from one specimen sequenced in a study of blood T cell repertoires in COVID-19. Using immunoSEQ multiplex PCR, the repertoire was profiled, and TCRdb retains in-frame clones only, with some absent. The sample comprises some 700,000 clones, 90% of which are singletons, and under 0.3% rests with the top ten. The sequencing input was peripheral blood. These receptors originate from a woman aged 18 to 35 with acute or convalescent COVID-19.

This chain connects TRBV5-1 to TRBJ1-6; tentative D call: TRBD1 (6 bases). Germline CDR1 and CDR2: SGHRS and YFSETQ. CDR3 length: 14 amino acids. V lost 4 bases and J 10 bases, leaving 15 bases between the germline ends. As DNA, the CDR3 is TGCGCCAGCAGCCGGACAGTGGGGAACTCACCCCTCCACTTT. It yields the protein CASSRTVGNSPLHF.

The chain links TRBV3-1 (or the pseudogene TRBV3-2) to TRBJ2-1; the match to TRBD2 covers 12 bases. The CDR3 has 16 residues. Germline assignment: CDR1 LGHDT and CDR2 YNNKEL (reference sequence). Germline trimming cut 4 bases from V and 9 bases from J; bases unmatched to any gene: 10. The CDR3 nucleotides read TGTGCCAGCAGCCGCCTGACTAGCGGGGGTCAGGGTGAGCAGTTCTTC. Amino acid sequence: CASSRLTSGGQGEQFF.

This clone was found once. V gene TRBV7-2 combines with J gene TRBJ1-6, with 8 bases fitting TRBD1. V shed 5 bases and J 9 bases; nucleotides not matched to a gene: 6. CDR1 and CDR2 (germline): SGHTA, FQGNSA. This CDR3 comprises 14 residues. CDR3 amino acids: CASSRGTGFSPLHF. DNA for the CDR3: TGTGCCAGCAGCCGCGGGACAGGCTTTTCACCCCTCCACTTT.

The chain employs TRBV5-1 and TRBJ2-2, with 7 positions matching TRBD2. CDR3 size: 14 residues. Trimming at V came to 7 bases and at J to 6 bases, leaving 9 bases not matched to a gene. Germline assignment: CDR1 SGHRS and CDR2 YFSETQ. The CDR3 reads CASQETSPSGELFF. The CDR3 DNA sequence: TGCGCCAGCCAGGAGACTAGCCCGTCCGGGGAGCTGTTTTTT.

The chain uses TRBV4-2 and TRBJ1-6; D is uncertain. Germline V CDR1 and CDR2: LGHNA, YNFKEQ. V was cut by 1 base and J by 8 bases, with 9 bases left in between. This CDR3 has 14 residues. This CDR3 is CASSQAPEDSPLHF. CDR3 nucleotides: TGTGCCAGCAGCCAAGCCCCTGAGGATTCACCCCTCCACTTT.

V is TRBV29-1 and J is TRBJ1-1, with a tentative D call TRBD1 (5 bases). The CDR3 sequence is 14 residues long. Deletions cut 6 bases from V and 4 bases from J, with 18 bases between. CDR1 SQVTM and CDR2 ANQGSEA come from the germline V gene. The CDR3: CSVKPGQGGTEAFF. The CDR3 DNA reads as TGCAGCGTCAAACCCGGACAAGGCGGCACTGAAGCTTTCTTT.

This sequence joins TRBV11-2 and TRBJ2-1; 7 positions agree with TRBD1. Germline CDR1 is SGHAT and CDR2 is FQNNGV. J was trimmed by 4 bases and V by 7 bases; bases with no gene match: 7. The length of the CDR3 is 14 residues. Here the CDR3 reads CASTLRQGYNEQFF. The CDR3 nucleotides are TGTGCCAGCACCCTACGACAGGGATACAATGAGCAGTTCTTC. The whole variable domain, remainder taken from reference TRBV11-2 and TRBJ2-1, is EAGVAQSPRYKIIEKRQSVAFWCNPISGHATLYWYQQILGQGPKLLIQFQNNGVVDDSQLPKDRFSAERLKGVDSTLKIQPAKLEDSAVYLCASTLRQGYNEQFFGPGTRLTVL.

This chain uses TRBV6-5 with TRBJ2-1, with 12 bases fitting TRBD2. The CDR3 extends over 15 amino acids. The germline V gene has CDR1 MNHEY and CDR2 SVGAGI. V lost 8 bases and J lost 6; bases outside the gene matches: 8. The CDR3 DNA is TGTGCCAGCCGACAGACGGGACTAGCGGGCAATGAGCAGTTCTTC. This translates into CASRQTGLAGNEQFF.

DNA of the CDR3: TGTGCCAGCAGTGAATTGGGGGGGGTCTTCCATACAGATACGCAGTATTTT. Translating gives CASSELGGVFHTDTQYF. The rearrangement joins TRBV25-1 to TRBJ2-3; 7 bases fit TRBD2. V dropped 1 base and J dropped 3; count of bases not matched to a gene: 10. This CDR3 spans 17 amino acids. The germline V gene encodes CDR1 MGHDK and CDR2 SYGVNS.

The chain employs TRBV9 and TRBJ2-6; 8 bases are shared with TRBD1. V was pared by 5 bases and J by 2 bases, with 9 bases of the junction left unmatched. CDR1 SGDLS and CDR2 YYNGEE come from the germline V gene. The CDR3 totals 17 residues. The CDR3 DNA follows: TGTGCCAGCAGTTACAGGACAGGGAGTGCTGGGGCCAACGTCCTGACTTTC. It specifies CASSYRTGSAGANVLTF.

CDR3 DNA sequence: TGTGCCAGCCGCCGACAGGGAAGCAGCACAGATACGCAGTATTTT. This sequence encodes CASRRQGSSTDTQYF. The chain carries TRBV6-5 and TRBJ2-3; 7 nucleotides match TRBD1. CDR1 MNHEY and CDR2 SVGAGI come from the germline V gene. Trimming removed 8 bases from V and 0 bases from J; junction bases left unmatched: 8. This CDR3 region has 15 residues.

This clone was recorded once. The chain employs TRBV13 and TRBJ1-2; D might be TRBD1 (5 bases). Trimming stripped 3 bases from V and 2 bases from J, with 13 bases between. From germline, CDR1 is PRHDT and CDR2 FYEKMQ (reference sequence). There are 15 residues in the CDR3. CDR3 DNA sequence: TGTGCCAGCAGCTTCGACGGGCCAGGGAACTATGGCTACACCTTC. Translation gives CASSFDGPGNYGYTF.

This chain connects TRBV7-9 to TRBJ2-7, with D perhaps TRBD1 (5 bases). V was clipped by 5 bases and J by 4 bases, with 18 bases between them. The CDR3 contains 15 residues. The germline gives CDR1 SEHNR, CDR2 FQNEAQ (reference sequence). The CDR3 DNA reads TGTGCCAGCAGCCCTAGTAGGGGCCCGTTTTACGAGCAGTACTTC. This encodes CASSPSRGPFYEQYF.

A single count supports this clone. V is TRBV5-1 and J is TRBJ1-2; D not certain. CDR1 and CDR2 (germline): SGHRS, YFSETQ. The ends were cut back, 4 bases at V and 0 bases at J, with 19 bases in the middle. The CDR3 spans 17 residues. The CDR3 DNA follows: TGCGCCAGCAGCCCCGCGGGAGCGCCCTTAGCTAACTATGGCTACACCTTC. It codes for CASSPAGAPLANYGYTF.

The chain has TRBV3-1 (or the pseudogene TRBV3-2) and TRBJ1-1; D perhaps matches TRBD1 (5 bases). The CDR3 sequence is 13 residues long. With 0 bases removed from V and 10 bases from J, the gap between germline ends came to 12 bases. CDR1 and CDR2 (germline): LGHDT, YNNKEL (reference sequence). CDR3 residues: CASSQEDNLGAFF. For the CDR3, the DNA is TGTGCCAGCAGCCAAGAGGACAACCTTGGAGCTTTCTTT.

This clone appeared once. The chain combines TRBV5-8 with TRBJ1-4; the D gene is possibly TRBD1 (6 bases). Trimming left V 1 base short and J 8 bases short, with 15 bases between. The length of the CDR3 is 15 residues. Germline CDR1 and CDR2: SGHTS and YDEGEE. This CDR3 reads CASSLTATGPEKLFF. The CDR3 DNA reads as TGTGCCAGCAGCTTGACTGCGACAGGTCCAGAAAAACTGTTTTTT.

The chain combines TRBV4-2 with TRBJ2-7; D call uncertain. Trimming removed 0 bases at V and 3 bases at J, with 9 bases between. This CDR3 contains 14 residues. In germline, CDR1 is LGHNA, CDR2 YNFKEQ. In DNA, the CDR3 is TGTGCCAGCAGCCAAGACTTTCGGTTCTACGAGCAGTACTTC. As protein: CASSQDFRFYEQYF.

V usage is TRBV12-3 or TRBV12-4 and J usage is TRBJ2-7, with 7 bases that match TRBD1. The junction had 2 bases not matched to a gene; V was cut back by 6 bases and J by 3 bases. The CDR3 totals 12 residues. The CDR3 spells CASRDRYYEQYF. The CDR3 bases are TGTGCCAGCAGGGACAGGTACTACGAGCAGTACTTC.

The chain is built from TRBV19 and TRBJ1-4, with 8 bases lining up with TRBD1. Trimming at V came to 1 base and at J to 10 bases, leaving 11 bases not matched to a gene. CDR1 is LNHDA and CDR2 is SQIVND in the germline V gene (reference sequence). The CDR3 consists of 16 residues. CDR3: CASSIGTGYRLGKLFF. The CDR3 coding sequence is TGTGCCAGTAGTATAGGGACAGGGTACCGCCTGGGAAAACTGTTTTTT.

The CDR3 DNA follows: TGTGCCAGCAGCTTAGTAGGCAGGCCTTCCGGGGAGCTGTTTTTT. It yields the protein CASSLVGRPSGELFF. The genes are TRBV11-3 and TRBJ2-2, with no clear D. V was trimmed by 1 base and J by 6 bases, leaving 12 bases between them. The CDR3 contains 15 residues. Germline V gene lookup returns CDR1 SGHNT and CDR2 YENEEA.

The chain joins TRBV6-6 to TRBJ1-1; D unresolved. V was clipped by 6 bases and J by 1 base, with 12 bases between them. Germline CDR1 is MNHNY and CDR2 is SVGAGI (reference sequence). CDR3 length equals 14 residues. The CDR3 here is CASREHRQNTEAFF. The CDR3 coding sequence is TGTGCCAGCAGGGAACATCGACAGAACACTGAAGCTTTCTTT.

The chain has TRBV7-2 and TRBJ2-7; D possibly corresponds to TRBD2 (5 bases). The CDR3 runs 14 residues. From germline, CDR1 is SGHTA and CDR2 FQGNSA. The V end was cut by 5 bases, the J end by 8 bases, with 19 bases between. For the CDR3, the DNA is TGTGCCAGCAGCCCCCCCGGACTGACCCCACAGCAGTACTTC. Encoded protein: CASSPPGLTPQQYF.

The J gene is TRBJ1-1, the V gene TRBV2; 7 bases are shared with TRBD1. The CDR3 is made up of 14 amino acids. V trimming: 7 bases; J trimming: 0 bases; junction bases outside the gene matches: 5. The germline gives CDR1 SNHLY, CDR2 FYNNEI. Here the CDR3 reads CASKTGTVNTEAFF. The CDR3 DNA reads as TGTGCCAGCAAAACCGGGACAGTGAACACTGAAGCTTTCTTT.